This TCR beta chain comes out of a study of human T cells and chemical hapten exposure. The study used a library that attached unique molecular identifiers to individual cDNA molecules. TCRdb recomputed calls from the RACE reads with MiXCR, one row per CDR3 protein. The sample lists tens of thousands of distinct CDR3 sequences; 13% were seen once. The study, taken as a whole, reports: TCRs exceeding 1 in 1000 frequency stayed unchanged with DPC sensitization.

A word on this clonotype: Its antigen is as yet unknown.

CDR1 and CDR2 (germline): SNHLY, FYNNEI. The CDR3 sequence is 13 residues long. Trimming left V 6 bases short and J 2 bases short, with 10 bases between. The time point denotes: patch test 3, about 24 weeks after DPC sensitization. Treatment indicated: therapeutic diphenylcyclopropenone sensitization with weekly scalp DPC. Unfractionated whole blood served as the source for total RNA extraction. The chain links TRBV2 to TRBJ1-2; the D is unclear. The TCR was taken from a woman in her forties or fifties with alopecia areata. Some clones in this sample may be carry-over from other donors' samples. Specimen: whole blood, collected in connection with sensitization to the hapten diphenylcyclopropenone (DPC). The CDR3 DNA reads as TGTGCCAGCAGCAAAGAGAGGAACTATGGCTACACCTTC. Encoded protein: CASSKERNYGYTF. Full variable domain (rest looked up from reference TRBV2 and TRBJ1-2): EPEVTQTPSHQVTQMGQEVILRCVPISNHLYFYWYRQILGQKVEFLVSFYNNEISEKSEIFDDQFSVERPDGSNFTLKIRSTKLEDSAMYFCASSKERNYGYTFGSGTRLTVV.